The next 21 T cell receptor beta chains were all read from a single sample in a study of cytomegalovirus exposure and HLA in healthy donors. The PCR made use of 60 Vbeta and 13 Jbeta primers. Repertoires were generated with immunoSEQ multiplex PCR, while TCRdb's copy carries only in-frame clones and drops some. Of approximately 85,000 clones listed, approximately 80% were seen once; the top ten hold 20% to 30%. Sequencing input: PBMCs. These TCRs come from a woman aged 45-65 years in good health and CMV-seropositive.

V gene TRBV6-5 combines with J gene TRBJ1-2, with D possibly matching TRBD1 (6 bases). CDR3 length: 13 residues. Germline assignment: CDR1 MNHEY and CDR2 SVGAGI. Trimming stripped 5 bases from V and 4 bases from J, with 11 bases between. CDR3 residues: CASSQGFSYGYTF. CDR3 sequence (DNA): TGTGCCAGCAGTCAGGGGTTTAGCTATGGCTACACCTTC.

A remark on this clone: The germline gene is not matched at one end of the junction; a read error may be the cause. This CDR3 is also generated by other DNA sequences in the sample. The chain has TRBV7-9 and TRBJ1-2; D may be TRBD1 (6 bases). Germline loops: CDR1 SEHNR, CDR2 FQNEAQ (reference sequence). The CDR3 consists of 15 residues. The CDR3 nucleotides read TGTGCCAGCAGCTTAGATTGGGCAGGGGAATATGGTTACACCTTC. Amino acids: CASSLDWAGEYGYTF.

The rearrangement links TRBV6-5 to TRBJ1-1, with 7 bases matching TRBD1. The ends lost 2 bases at V and 0 bases at J; junction bases unmatched: 6. CDR1 MNHEY and CDR2 SVGAGI come from the germline V gene. This CDR3 spans 16 amino acids. This chain's CDR3 is CASSYTHRGLNTEAFF. CDR3 DNA: TGTGCCAGCAGTTACACCCACAGGGGCTTGAACACTGAAGCTTTCTTT.

This clone was detected only once. The gene calls are TRBV30 and TRBJ1-1; tentatively, D is TRBD1 (5 bases). Trimming cost V 3 bases and J 6 bases, with 8 bases left between them. The CDR3 extends over 11 amino acids. Germline V gives CDR1 GTSNPN, CDR2 SVGIG (reference sequence). The CDR3 DNA reads as TGTGCCTGGAGCCAGGGATCTGAAGCTTTCTTT. It codes for CAWSQGSEAFF.

The chain recombines TRBV18 with TRBJ1-4; D is ambiguous. The CDR3 has 15 amino acids. Trimming shortened V by 1 base and J by 8 bases, and 14 bases separated the two germline ends. Germline values: CDR1 KGHSH, CDR2 LQKENI. CDR3 DNA sequence: TGTGCCAGCTCACCACAGTCGGGTACGGAAGAAAAACTGTTTTTT. This translates into CASSPQSGTEEKLFF.

The chain has TRBV7-2 and TRBJ1-5, with D unresolved. CDR1 is SGHTA and CDR2 is FQGNSA in the germline V gene. The ends were cut back, 5 bases at V and 7 bases at J, with 15 bases in the middle. The CDR3 runs to 14 residues. CDR3 in amino acids: CASSPRVGRQPQHF. As DNA, the CDR3 is TGTGCCAGCAGCCCCCGGGTAGGTCGACAGCCCCAGCATTTT.

The chain combines TRBV10-1 with TRBJ2-2, with 7 bases lining up with TRBD1. Per the germline V gene, CDR1 is WNHNN and CDR2 is SYGVQD (reference sequence). This CDR3 spans 15 amino acids. The V segment lost 3 bases and the J segment 6 bases; nucleotides outside the gene matches: 7. The CDR3 DNA follows: TGCGCCAGCAGTGACCCCTCCCAGGGGGCCGGGGAGCTGTTTTTT. Residues: CASSDPSQGAGELFF.

This clone was counted only a few times. The V and J genes are TRBV7-3 and TRBJ2-7; TRBD1 aligns across 8 bases. The germline V gene has CDR1 SGHTA and CDR2 FQGTGA. V lost 2 bases, J lost 2 bases, and 5 bases stayed unmatched. This CDR3 contains 15 residues. The CDR3 DNA reads as TGTGCCAGCAGCTTAGGGACAGGCCCAACCTACGAGCAGTACTTC. The encoded protein is CASSLGTGPTYEQYF.

The rearrangement joins TRBV6-1 to TRBJ2-1; D gene unclear. V dropped 1 base and J dropped 2 bases, with 6 bases sitting between them. Germline values: CDR1 MNHNS, CDR2 SASEGT. The CDR3 is 14 residues long. CDR3 amino acids: CASSEVGTYNEQFF. DNA of the CDR3: TGTGCCAGCAGTGAAGTCGGTACCTACAATGAGCAGTTCTTC.

The gene calls are TRBV27 and TRBJ2-1; 7 bases map to TRBD2. The germline CDR1 and CDR2 sequences are MNHEY and SMNVEV (reference sequence). The CDR3 sequence is 16 residues long. V shed 2 bases, J shed 7 bases, and the junction held 11 bases outside the gene matches. The CDR3 DNA follows: TGTGCCAGCAGTTTAATCGGTTTGCGGGAGCGGAATGAGCAGTTCTTC. Its protein product is CASSLIGLRERNEQFF.

The rearrangement joins TRBV6-6 to TRBJ2-3; unclear D gene. Germline CDR1 and CDR2: MNHNY and SVGAGI (reference sequence). Trimming stripped 7 bases from V and 7 bases from J, with 12 bases between. The CDR3 spans 12 residues. The CDR3 DNA reads as TGTGCCAGCAAGTTAGGTACTAATACGCAGTATTTT. This sequence encodes CASKLGTNTQYF.

The J gene is TRBJ1-6, the V gene TRBV6-1, with D unresolved. The length of the CDR3 is 16 residues. Trimming stripped 2 bases from V and 9 bases from J, with 17 bases between. Germline V gene sequence: CDR1 MNHNS, CDR2 SASEGT. The CDR3 reads CASSEYIEGRFSPLHF. The CDR3 DNA sequence: TGTGCCAGCAGTGAATATATTGAGGGCAGGTTTTCACCCCTCCACTTT.

As concerns this clone: This same CDR3 is encoded by further DNA sequences in the sample. The chain couples TRBV5-1 to TRBJ2-5; no clear D gene. V dropped 1 base and J dropped 1 base, with 11 bases sitting between them. This CDR3 spans 15 amino acids. Germline-derived CDR1 and CDR2 are SGHRS and YFSETQ. CDR3 DNA: TGCGCCAGCAGCTTGTGGCAGAACCTCCAAGAGACCCAGTACTTC. Protein sequence: CASSLWQNLQETQYF. Variable domain in full (rest from reference TRBV5-1 and TRBJ2-5): KAGVTQTPRYLIKTRGQQVTLSCSPISGHRSVSWYQQTPGQGLQFLFEYFSETQRNKGNFPGRFSGRQFSNSRSEMNVSTLELGDSALYLCASSLWQNLQETQYFGPGTRLLVL.

J is TRBJ1-2 and V is TRBV2; a weak D match, TRBD1 (5 bases). Per germline, CDR1 SNHLY and CDR2 FYNNEI. Trimming took off 8 bases at V and 3 bases at J, with 16 bases between the two ends. The CDR3 contains 14 residues. Here the CDR3 reads CASARAQSYYGYTF. The CDR3 nucleotides read TGTGCCAGCGCCAGGGCGCAGTCGTACTATGGCTACACCTTC. The full variable domain, completed using reference TRBV2 and TRBJ1-2, is EPEVTQTPSHQVTQMGQEVILRCVPISNHLYFYWYRQILGQKVEFLVSFYNNEISEKSEIFDDQFSVERPDGSNFTLKIRSTKLEDSAMYFCASARAQSYYGYTFGSGTRLTVV.

The chain combines TRBV5-1 with TRBJ1-2; 10 nucleotides align to TRBD1. Germline-derived CDR1 and CDR2 are SGHRS and YFSETQ. V gave up 1 base and J gave up 6 bases; unmatched junction bases: 12. The CDR3 contains 17 residues. The CDR3 here is CASSLWGQGQGKNGYTF. The CDR3 bases are TGCGCCAGCAGCTTGTGGGGCCAGGGACAGGGGAAAAATGGCTACACCTTC.

The rearrangement uses TRBV21-1 and TRBJ1-4. TRBV21-1 is an annotated pseudogene. The CDR3 has 13 residues. The CDR3 coding sequence is TGTGCCAGCAGCAATAGGGAGAATGAAAAACTGTTTTTT. As protein: CASSNRENEKLFF.

The rearrangement joins TRBV6-4 to TRBJ2-3; D unresolved. CDR1 MRHNA and CDR2 SNTAGT come from the germline V gene. This CDR3 region has 15 residues. Trimming cost V 4 bases and J 4 bases, with 15 bases left between them. CDR3 DNA sequence: TGTGCCAGCAGTGGCTCTAGTGATTCGGCAGATACGCAGTATTTT. Translation gives CASSGSSDSADTQYF.

The V gene is TRBV5-1, the J gene TRBJ1-5, with a weak D call TRBD1 (5 bases). Germline lookup yields CDR1 SGHRS and CDR2 YFSETQ. The CDR3 extends over 15 amino acids. The ends were cut back, 0 bases at V and 7 bases at J, with 14 bases in the middle. The CDR3 DNA is TGCGCCAGCAGCTTGGTCGCGGGGGAAGGACAGCCCCAGCATTTT. It yields the protein CASSLVAGEGQPQHF.

The J gene is TRBJ1-4, the V gene TRBV18; maybe TRBD1 (6 bases). Looked up from germline, CDR1 is KGHSH and CDR2 is LQKENI. The CDR3 consists of 16 residues. Trimming cost V 1 base and J 2 bases, with 11 bases left between them. The CDR3: CASSPLQGRTNEKLFF. In DNA, the CDR3 is TGTGCCAGCTCACCACTACAGGGAAGGACTAATGAAAAACTGTTTTTT.

The chain has TRBV11-3 and TRBJ2-5, with TRBD2 identical over 7 bases. CDR3 length: 16 amino acids. Germline CDR1 SGHNT, CDR2 YENEEA. V shed 0 bases and J 5 bases; nucleotides not matched to a gene: 9. The CDR3 DNA sequence: TGTGCCAGCAGCTTAGAGGCCGGGAGGACGGGGGAGACCCAGTACTTC. Amino acids: CASSLEAGRTGETQYF.

The chain couples TRBV4-1 to TRBJ2-5; 9 bases match TRBD1. The CDR3 has 15 residues. With 5 bases clipped from V and 4 bases from J, the junction kept 8 bases outside the gene matches. CDR1 and CDR2 from the germline V gene are MGHRA and YSYEKL. The CDR3 spells CASSAGQGGGETQYF. In DNA, the CDR3 is TGCGCCAGCAGCGCGGGACAGGGCGGCGGAGAGACCCAGTACTTC.